Below, 2 T cell receptor beta chains from the same sample are listed, as sequenced in a study of blood T cell repertoires in COVID-19. Sequencing used immunoSEQ multiplex PCR; TCRdb keeps in-frame clones, though not all of them. This table holds about 410,000 clones, around 89% found once. The sample consisted of peripheral blood. Receptors originate from a woman in her 40s with COVID-19, enrolled during active disease.

The V gene is TRBV11-3, the J gene TRBJ1-1, with 10 bases identical to TRBD1. Looked up from germline, CDR1 is SGHNT and CDR2 is YENEEA. The CDR3 contains 13 residues. V dropped 5 bases and J dropped 4; count of bases not matched to a gene: 1. The CDR3 bases are TGTGCCAGCAGCAGGACAGGGGGCACTGAAGCTTTCTTT. Protein: CASSRTGGTEAFF.

The chain links TRBV7-2 to TRBJ2-3; 7 bases map to TRBD2. J lost 4 bases, V lost 1 base, and 5 bases had no gene match. Germline V lookup: CDR1 SGHTA, CDR2 FQGNSA. The CDR3 is 15 amino acids. DNA for the CDR3: TGTGCCAGCAGCTTAGGAAGCGGGATCCCAGATACGCAGTATTTT. Translating it yields CASSLGSGIPDTQYF.